This T cell receptor beta chain was identified during a study of cytomegalovirus exposure and HLA in healthy donors. V shed 4 bases, J shed 6 bases, and the junction held 9 bases outside the gene matches. The V gene's germline CDR1 is SGHRS and CDR2 YFSETQ. CDR3 length equals 15 residues. Vbeta (60) and Jbeta (13) primers were used in the PCR. Clones were read by immunoSEQ multiplex PCR, and TCRdb kept only the in-frame ones, dropping some. The sample has about 100,000 clones; less than 80% are singletons. What was sequenced was PBMCs. The source is a man aged 25-45 years in good health and CMV-seropositive. The chain combines TRBV5-1 with TRBJ2-2, with TRBD1 matching 7 bases. DNA of the CDR3: TGCGCCAGCAGCAGAACCGGGACAGTTCCCGGGGAGCTGTTTTTT. Protein product: CASSRTGTVPGELFF.